This T cell receptor beta chain stems from a study of T cell responses to AZD1222 COVID-19 vaccine. Study-level results: Across the whole spike, CD4 TCRs peaked at regions 160-218 and 743-854.

The CDR3 runs to 15 residues. Per the germline V gene, CDR1 is SGHTA and CDR2 is FQGTGA. V lost 3 bases, J lost 9 bases, and 18 bases lay in between. About this clone: Its target is not known.

TCRdb keeps only in-frame clones here, not all; method: immunoSEQ multiplex PCR. This sample carries around 100,000 clones, 70% to 90% of them seen once, and the ten largest clones take 2% to 2.5%. This material consisted of peripheral blood, taken 28 days after the second AZD1222 dose. The clonotype comes from an adult who received the AZD1222 COVID-19 vaccine. The chain couples TRBV7-3 to TRBJ2-1; no definite D call. The CDR3 DNA sequence: TGTGCCAGCAGCTTTGGCTCCGTAGCTGGATCTGAGCAGTTCTTC. Translation gives CASSFGSVAGSEQFF.